This TCR beta chain was retrieved from a study of CD8 T cells in ankylosing spondylitis. Study observations and caveats: A motif of several highly homologous TCR beta variants was seen as apparently characteristic of ankylosing spondylitis blood. With a CD8+ phenotype, disease-linked clones were relatively rare in peripheral blood. It was reported that disease-linked clones were significantly enriched in matched ankylosing spondylitis synovial fluid.

By quantitative 5'-RACE with molecular barcodes, the TCR beta libraries were made. TCRdb called the 5' RACE reads again in MiXCR, with one record for every CDR3 protein. The sample carries roughly 180,000 distinct CDR3 sequences, 8.5% to 10% recorded once. Notes on this clonotype: Antigen unknown.

With V trimmed by 8 bases and J by 3 bases, 4 bases remained unmatched. The germline CDR1 and CDR2 sequences are MNHEY and SVGEGT. The CDR3 spans 14 residues. The chain employs TRBV6-2 or TRBV6-3 and TRBJ2-2; 9 bases match TRBD1. This TCR was recovered from a female donor with ankylosing spondylitis or in good health (not recorded which). The sample taken for sequencing was blood, either unsorted or a sorted T cell fraction (not recorded which). The CDR3 loop reads CASPGQGDTGELFF. The CDR3 DNA follows: TGTGCCAGCCCGGGACAGGGAGACACCGGGGAGCTGTTTTTT.